Below, 20 T cell receptor beta chains from the same sample are listed, as sequenced in a study of monozygotic twins with inflammatory bowel disease. TCRdb reprocessed the 5' RACE reads, with one entry per CDR3 protein and no DNA. The sample's table shows 330,000 or so distinct CDR3 sequences. The sequenced material came from blood. These receptors originate from a human donor with ulcerative colitis or Crohn's disease, or a healthy co-twin of an affected twin (not recorded which).

This chain links TRBV24-1 with TRBJ1-2; the TRBD1 assignment by TCRdb is unverifiable without DNA. Germline lookup yields CDR1 KGHDR and CDR2 SFDVKD. The CDR3 spans 14 residues. The CDR3 loop reads CATSDPDSFDGYTF.

The chain recombines TRBV6-5 with TRBJ1-2. CDR3 length equals 16 residues. Germline values: CDR1 MNHEY, CDR2 SVGAGI. Here the CDR3 reads CASSYSGQSRGYGYTF.

The CDR3 here is CASSWTGMNTEAFF. The chain is built from TRBV27 and TRBJ1-1; TCRdb's D gene call, TRBD1, goes unchecked for lack of DNA. The CDR3 spans 14 residues. The germline CDR1 and CDR2 sequences are MNHEY and SMNVEV (reference sequence).

The chain uses TRBV3-1 and TRBJ2-7; TCRdb designates TRBD2, a call that cannot be tested without DNA. The CDR3 covers 13 residues. Germline values: CDR1 LGHDT, CDR2 YNNKEL (reference sequence). The CDR3 spells CASTPGGSYEQYF.

V usage is TRBV7-2 and J usage is TRBJ1-5; TCRdb gives TRBD1 as the D gene, but with no DNA this cannot be confirmed. CDR3 length: 14 amino acids. Looked up from germline, CDR1 is SGHTA and CDR2 is FQGNSA. The CDR3 loop is CASSPDRALQPQHF.

The chain has TRBV5-1 and TRBJ2-2. The germline gives CDR1 SGHRS, CDR2 YFSETQ. CDR3 size: 12 residues. The CDR3 is CASRFTGGELFF.

The rearrangement links TRBV20-1 to TRBJ2-5. The length of the CDR3 is 16 residues. CDR1 and CDR2 (germline): DFQATT, SNEGSKA (reference sequence). CDR3 in amino acids: CSARDNSYIIQETQYF.

V and J are TRBV6-2 or TRBV6-3 and TRBJ2-1; TCRdb's D gene call, TRBD2, goes unchecked for lack of DNA. Germline values: CDR1 MNHEY, CDR2 SVGEGT. The CDR3 consists of 17 residues. The CDR3 loop is CASSYPLAGSSYNEQFF.

The chain combines TRBV12-3 or TRBV12-4 with TRBJ1-6. This CDR3 contains 17 residues. The CDR3 loop is CASSYSPHNSYNSPLHF.

The genes are TRBV25-1 and TRBJ2-7; TCRdb lists TRBD1, though no DNA is available to test this call. This CDR3 comprises 11 residues. Germline assignment: CDR1 MGHDK and CDR2 SYGVNS. CDR3 loop: CASLKGVEQYF.

V gene TRBV2 combines with J gene TRBJ2-4; the D gene TCRdb calls, TRBD1, cannot be checked with no DNA. In germline, CDR1 is SNHLY, CDR2 FYNNEI. The CDR3 is made up of 14 amino acids. CDR3 region: CASLRGRTENIQYF.

The V and J genes are TRBV28 and TRBJ1-5; TCRdb indicates TRBD1, and absent DNA this call remains unverified. Germline assignment: CDR1 MDHEN and CDR2 SYDVKM. This CDR3 has 13 residues. This CDR3 reads CATTRDDNQPQHF. The complete variable domain, with remaining parts taken from reference TRBV28 and TRBJ1-5, reads DVKVTQSSRYLVKRTGEKVFLECVQDMDHENMFWYRQDPGLGLRLIYFSYDVKMKEKGDIPEGYSVSREKKERFSLILESASTNQTSMYLCATTRDDNQPQHFGDGTRLSIL.

J is TRBJ2-1 and V is TRBV28; TCRdb lists TRBD2, though no DNA is available to test this call. This CDR3 is 14 amino acids long. Germline loops: CDR1 MDHEN, CDR2 SYDVKM. This CDR3 is CASSLQYRASEQFF.

This chain joins TRBV20-1 and TRBJ1-5. The CDR3 contains 18 residues. Germline V lookup: CDR1 DFQATT, CDR2 SNEGSKA (reference sequence). CDR3 in amino acids: CSARDSRTAVLSNQPQHF.

This chain links TRBV3-1 with TRBJ2-1; TCRdb's assignment of TRBD2 cannot be checked, as there is no DNA. The CDR3 length is 15 residues. Germline V gives CDR1 LGHDT, CDR2 YNNKEL (reference sequence). CDR3 loop: CASSQEGTSGKVRFF.

The V gene is TRBV5-1, the J gene TRBJ2-7; the D gene TCRdb calls, TRBD2, cannot be checked with no DNA. Germline V gene sequence: CDR1 SGHRS, CDR2 YFSETQ. CDR3 length: 15 amino acids. The CDR3 protein is CASSARLAGAHEQYF.

The chain is built from TRBV19 and TRBJ2-2; TCRdb lists TRBD2, though no DNA is available to test this call. Germline V gene sequence: CDR1 LNHDA, CDR2 SQIVND (reference sequence). The CDR3 contains 15 residues. CDR3 region: CASSGPFLNTGELFF.

The V and J genes are TRBV20-1 and TRBJ2-7; TCRdb names TRBD1, which stays unverified in the absence of DNA. CDR1 is DFQATT and CDR2 is SNEGSKA in the germline V gene (reference sequence). There are 18 residues in the CDR3. The chain's CDR3 is CSARWGRQRGDAPYEQYF.

The chain is built from TRBV15 and TRBJ2-1; the D call from TCRdb, TRBD1, cannot be confirmed without DNA. The CDR3 extends over 15 amino acids. The germline V gene has CDR1 LNHNV and CDR2 YYDKDF (reference sequence). Here the CDR3 reads CATSRDTGVYNEQFF.

The chain couples TRBV12-3 or TRBV12-4 to TRBJ2-7; TCRdb's assignment of TRBD2 cannot be checked, as there is no DNA. The CDR3 sequence is 14 residues long. This CDR3 reads CASRPLVRGAEQYF.